This note documents a single T cell receptor beta chain sequence. Which antigen it targets is not known. Qualities for individual bases were not recorded, and no much larger clone is one base off. This specimen comes from a study of cytomegalovirus exposure and HLA in healthy donors (dated by TCRdb to the late 2010s). About the study as a whole: In an earlier analysis of 550 to 750 of the donors, 276 Gb of sequence data and some 100 million unique TCR beta sequences from roughly 200 million T cells were reported. About 280 gigabases of sequencing data and 75 million to 85 million unique TCR sequences made up an early release that covered roughly 670 HLA-typed donors. Among the roughly 430 genotyped donors, 75% to 90% belonged to the genetic ancestry cluster associated with self-reported Caucasian donors. The aim of the study was to test whether cataloging public T cell receptors could identify signatures of past pathogen exposure. Using immunosequencing, the study profiled T cell repertoires from 500 to 800 subjects and related those repertoires to cytomegalovirus serostatus. A separate validation cohort of over a hundred different subjects was used in addition to the 666-subject first cohort. To predict cytomegalovirus infection status, the study combined high-throughput TCR immunosequencing, statistical association of individual TCRs with disease status, and machine learning. A later analysis re-analyzed previously published TCR beta repertoires from 660 or so donors and added high-resolution HLA genotyping to study TCR occurrence patterns. In the later analysis, no new phenotypic data were used to find candidate immune exposures; instead, reliance was placed on TCR beta sequences and their occurrence across donors. An earlier analysis of roughly 600 of the donors used high-throughput TCR beta sequencing to judge whether each TCR beta V gene segment behaved as functional or pseudogenic. Alongside the repertoire data, information on donor age, sex, ethnicity and CMV serostatus was compiled. A later genetic analysis used genome-wide SNP genotypes for about 65% of the roughly 670 donors, treating that subset as a discovery cohort. All discovery cohort repertoires had been generated on a single sequencing platform. Class I and class II HLA loci were covered by the typing at four-digit resolution. Typing coverage varied by locus: roughly 620-640 donors for A, B, C, DRB1 and DQB1; under 550 for DQA1; around 610 for DPA1; under 490 for DPB1. Because of strong linkage in the cohort, a handful of DR-DQ haplotypes were treated as single units for association and clustering. On average, about 240,000 unique TCR beta nucleotide sequences were sequenced per donor among 300 to 500 genotyped donors of the cohort, with roughly a sixth of those sequences being non-productive.

Study-level results and caveats: In an earlier analysis of some 500 of the donors, most TCR beta V segments were observed in productive rearrangements about 87% or about 30% of the time, broadly matching IMGT annotations. The cohort was sequenced for TCR beta chains only, and without alpha or paired-chain data the features that could be detected were limited. Sequencing depth was assumed to be roughly uniform across donors in the presence/absence analyses, though that assumption may not hold. In the study, 164 TCR beta chains were listed as associated with cytomegalovirus. According to a later analysis, parvovirus B19, influenza, CMV and Epstein-Barr virus appeared linked to several top co-occurrence clusters. Three of the identified cytomegalovirus-associated TCR beta chains were confirmed in vitro to be specific for cytomegalovirus antigens. When HLA alleles, especially DR and DQ, strongly co-occurred, TCR associations were difficult to assign to individual alleles. Most CMV-associated TCR beta chains appeared to be HLA-restricted in a later analysis, and the HLA associations seemed to be driven largely by CMV exposure. Approximately 18 rarely observed V segments, including chromosome 9 orphons, were excluded from the earlier analysis of approximately 500 of the donors because counts were too low. CMV serostatus was the only immune exposure information available for the cohort. A later genetic analysis associated a missense DCLRE1C variant with V-gene and J-gene trimming of TCR beta chains, and an independent cohort replicated the association. The classifier was reported to diagnose cytomegalovirus status with high specificity and sensitivity in both the original cohort and the validation cohort. At a false discovery rate of 0.05, a later analysis linked roughly 17,000 TCR beta sequences to specific HLA alleles. Correlated functional status among segregating V segments might be attributable to linkage disequilibrium, but an unknown experimental factor could not be ruled out. Across donors, most TCR sequences were observed very rarely, whereas some public TCRs were present in many individuals. A further reported finding was that TCR beta sequences accurately predicted the HLA-A and HLA-B alleles for most subjects in the first cohort. The authors suggested that the approach could potentially be extended to other disease states and immunological phenotypes. A cluster of highly shared sequence variants was judged likely to be a technical artifact of the sequencing pipeline. Because some donors lacked HLA typing at each locus, the association tests relied only on the typed subset. According to a later genetic analysis, donors in an Asian-associated ancestry cluster had fewer N-insertions in productive TCRs than the roughly 700-donor mean. In a later analysis, TCR association rates were found to vary across HLA loci, with the most associated TCRs seen for DRB1 alleles and the fewest for HLA-C alleles. Compared with equally common non-associated chains, HLA-associated TCR beta chains in a later analysis were more clonally expanded and had lower generation probabilities. Because the 87-base-pair reads could not distinguish some IMGT-functional V segments, including TRBV6-2 and TRBV6-3, those segments were excluded.

Libraries were made using the immunoSEQ multiplex PCR assay. A mixture of 60 forward primers for TCR Vbeta segments and 13 reverse primers for TCR Jbeta segments was used in the multiplex PCR. A multiplex PCR assay on genomic DNA amplified the CDR3 region of rearranged TCR beta genes. On the Illumina HiSeq System, the amplified TCR beta libraries were sequenced as 87-base-pair reads. Concerning the study's data processing: A later analysis counted about 76 million unique TCR beta chains across the 700 or so repertoires, and 10 million to 12 million of these chains were shared by at least two donors. A nearest-neighbor algorithm error-corrected the raw reads and collapsed the reads into unique sequences, merging closely related sequences to remove PCR and sequencing errors. CDR3 sequences were aligned to IMGT reference sequences to assign V, D and J gene segments. For a sequence to be retained, a match of at least six nucleotides to both a V gene segment and a J gene segment was required. Rearrangements were called productive when the CDR3 lacked stop codons and stayed in frame with V and J; all others were non-productive. Following IMGT convention, CDR3 was defined as the stretch from the second conserved V-encoded cysteine to the conserved J-encoded phenylalanine. The earlier analysis of 450 to 750 of the donors excluded any sequence lacking an unambiguous match to a single V gene segment. An earlier analysis of 500 to 600 of the donors classified V segments as functional when productive rearrangements were above 56.7% and as segregating when the standard deviation between donors was above 5%. A statistical classification framework was built to diagnose cytomegalovirus status from the catalog of TCR beta chain sequences. In a later analysis, TCR nucleotide sequences were compared against IMGT/GENE-DB human TR gene sequences so that V and J genes could be assigned. The TCRdist pipeline was used in a later analysis to assign CDR3 sequences and most-parsimonious VDJ recombination scenarios. In a later analysis, every TCR beta chain was defined by the combination of its CDR3 amino acid sequence and its V-gene family, and reads without a unique V-gene family were dropped. A later analysis removed nearly 600 highly shared, low-generation-probability nucleotide sequences to deal with suspected cross-contamination and a sequencing artifact. In a later analysis, a clonal expansion index for each public chain was calculated from normalized within-repertoire ranks of inferred template counts. A later analysis computed generation probabilities with a VDJ recombination model fitted to out-of-frame rearrangements, and checked the results against IGoR. In a later analysis, hypergeometric tests were used to score TCR-TCR, TCR-HLA and TCR-CMV co-occurrence, with a repertoire-size bias correction applied to TCR pairs. False discovery rates were estimated in a later analysis by permuting HLA or CMV assignments 20 times. In a later analysis, co-occurring TCRs were grouped using DBSCAN, with TCRdist sequence similarity added in when clustering inside HLA-allele-positive subsets. Repertoires with fewer than 30,000 or more than 120,000 public chains were left out of co-occurrence clustering, as were roughly five repertoires with anomalous nucleotide sharing. The source is immuneACCESS, and TCRdb retained only in-frame sequences with V and J called. Part of the clones is not carried over; for the studies checked, unresolved V genes explain less than half of this, and the remainder is unexplained. The D gene and trimming were derived from the DNA, and the V and J assignments and clone size from that table. The sample table lists around 150,000 clones, approximately 77% of them with a count of one. The ten largest clonotypes hold roughly 1.4% of the sample.

V trim: 4 bases; J trim: 2 bases; unmatched bases: 2. The CDR3 starts with the cysteine, ends with the phenylalanine, and has 16 residues. The kept DNA is CDR3 alone, 48 bases in frame from the first base. The germline V gene provides CDR1 SGHTA and CDR2 FQGNSA. In total, approximately 700 healthy bone marrow donors made up the cohort. At the time of sampling, all cohort members were nominally healthy, though unrecorded immune exposures were likely present. The donor was CMV seronegative and belonged to the group of 352 seronegative cohort members. A peripheral blood sample was provided by each donor, and peripheral blood mononuclear cells were used for TCR beta sequencing. Genomic DNA was extracted from the blood cell samples with the Qiagen DNeasy Blood Extraction Kit.

The sequence was collected from a young man in good health and CMV-seronegative. Sequencing was performed on PBMCs. The V and J segments used are TRBV7-2 and TRBJ2-2, and 12 junctional nucleotides match TRBD2. The CDR3: CASSSGLAGNTGELFF. The base sequence is TGTGCCAGCAGCTCTGGACTAGCGGGAAACACCGGGGAGCTGTTTTTT.